In this sample, the clone carrying this TCR beta chain turned up once. Its antigen is as yet unknown. This entry belongs to a study of cytomegalovirus exposure and HLA in healthy donors. Here immunoSEQ multiplex PCR was the method, and the copy in TCRdb shows in-frame clones only, minus some. Of tens of thousands of clones listed, 93% are singletons. Germline V gene sequence: CDR1 SGDLS, CDR2 YYNGEE. The CDR3 is 17 amino acids. V lost 0 bases to trimming and J lost 3 bases, with 16 bases between them. The study, taken as a whole, reports: Testing in vitro showed a few CMV-associated chains specific for CMV antigens. The investigators catalogued about 170 TCR beta chains as cytomegalovirus-associated.

This sequence originates from a woman between 25 and 40 years old in good health and CMV-seropositive. V and J are TRBV9 and TRBJ2-1; the D gene is possibly TRBD2 (6 bases). The specimen was PBMCs. CDR3 loop: CASSVVGGRLGYNEQFF. For the CDR3, the DNA is TGTGCCAGCAGCGTAGTAGGTGGCAGACTAGGCTACAATGAGCAGTTCTTC.